Listed below are T cell receptor beta chains from one sample, sequenced in a study of radiotherapy plus CTLA-4 blockade in lung cancer. Only in-frame clones appear in the TCRdb table, and some are missing; sequencing was by immunoSEQ multiplex PCR. This sample yields 90,000 to 100,000 clones, of which around 80% are seen a single time; over 20% belongs to the top ten. The sequencing here drew on peripheral blood, taken from a patient treated with radiotherapy plus ipilimumab. These receptor sequences come from a human donor with non-small cell lung cancer that progressed on radiotherapy plus ipilimumab. Each CDR3 is given with its conserved first and last residue.

V	J	CDR3
TRBV6-6	TRBJ2-5	CASKRAQTQYF
TRBV28	TRBJ1-2	CASSSDGGSLNYGYTF
TRBV6-6	TRBJ2-5	CASRALAGQETQYF
TRBV5-1	TRBJ2-7	CASSLDTGQVEQYF
TRBV6-1	TRBJ2-7	CASSEPLLAGGYEQYF
TRBV18	TRBJ2-1	CASSPRQGLDEQFF
TRBV5-1	TRBJ2-3	CASSFGDTDLDTQYF
TRBV18	TRBJ2-7	CASSPGTGSFYEQYF
TRBV7-6	TRBJ2-1	CASSSGLSNEQFF
TRBV19	TRBJ1-5	CASSPQGTGNQPQHF